A selection of T cell receptor beta chains follows, all from one sample in a study of identical twins. In TCRdb, the 5' RACE reads were re-called with MiXCR into one record per CDR3 protein. This table holds some 790,000 distinct CDR3 sequences, 18% found once. This same sample was also taken into another study, of T cells expressing NK-cell markers.

Sequenced material: PBMCs. The source is a woman younger than 30 in good health. The CDR3 runs from the conserved cysteine through the conserved F or W. A D gene is named only where the DNA matches it firmly. Clone sizes are given selectively: once, few, many, or a class where the clone is expanded.

j_gene,v_gene,d_gene,abundance,CDR3aa,CDR3nt
TRBJ2-7,TRBV4-3,TRBD1,NA,CASSYLRTGSYEQYF,TGCGCCAGCAGCTATTTGCGGACAGGCTCCTACGAGCAGTACTTC
TRBJ2-7,TRBV30,NA,NA,CAWRRPGHGSEQYF,TGTGCCTGGAGACGGCCGGGCCATGGGAGCGAGCAGTACTTC
TRBJ2-7,TRBV30,NA,NA,CAWTGSYYEQYF,TGTGCCTGGACCGGATCTTACTACGAGCAGTACTTC
TRBJ2-1,TRBV5-1,TRBD1,NA,CASSLDRGGEQFF,TGCGCCAGCAGCTTGGACAGGGGTGGAGAGCAGTTCTTC
TRBJ1-5,TRBV6-1,TRBD1,NA,CASRTGTVSNQPQHF,TGTGCCAGCAGAACCGGGACAGTTAGCAATCAGCCCCAGCATTTT
TRBJ2-1,TRBV5-8,TRBD2,few,CASTGGLAAYNEQFF,TGTGCCAGCACCGGGGGACTAGCGGCCTACAATGAGCAGTTCTTC
TRBJ2-2,TRBV5-1,NA,once,CASTSWGNTGELFF,TGCGCCAGCACGTCGTGGGGGAACACCGGGGAGCTGTTTTTT
TRBJ2-7,TRBV20-1,TRBD2,NA,CSARRRAGGSYEQYF,TGCAGTGCTAGGAGGCGAGCGGGAGGGTCCTACGAGCAGTACTTC
TRBJ2-5,TRBV29-1,NA,NA,CSPVDVQETQYF,TGCAGCCCCGTGGACGTACAAGAGACCCAGTACTTC
TRBJ2-1,TRBV20-1,TRBD2,NA,CSVSGLAGESYNEQFF,TGCAGTGTCTCAGGACTAGCGGGAGAATCCTACAATGAGCAGTTCTTC
TRBJ2-7,TRBV29-1,TRBD2,few,CSVVAGSYEQYF,TGCAGCGTTGTAGCGGGCTCCTACGAGCAGTACTTC
TRBJ1-2,TRBV29-1,NA,NA,CSVESGAAIGTF,TGCAGCGTTGAATCCGGGGCCGCCATTGGGACCTTC
TRBJ2-3,TRBV5-8,TRBD2,few,CASSRTGTSGRTDTQYF,TGTGCCAGCAGCCGGACTGGGACTAGCGGGCGCACAGATACGCAGTATTTT
TRBJ2-3,TRBV28,TRBD2,NA,CASSSSGLAVTDTQYF,TGTGCCAGCAGTTCAAGCGGACTAGCGGTCACAGATACGCAGTATTTT
TRBJ2-4,TRBV9,TRBD2,NA,CASSAPGGGSKNIQYF,TGTGCCAGCAGCGCCCCCGGGGGGGGGTCCAAAAACATTCAGTACTTC
TRBJ2-1,TRBV20-1,TRBD2,few,CSARDGREDYNEQFF,TGCAGTGCTAGAGATGGGCGGGAGGATTACAATGAGCAGTTCTTC
TRBJ2-4,TRBV12-3/TRBV12-4,NA,NA,CASSLGLMGKNIQYF,TGTGCCAGCAGTTTAGGCCTCATGGGCAAAAACATTCAGTACTTC
TRBJ2-7,TRBV6-5,NA,NA,CANPYLGPYF,TGTGCCAATCCTTATCTGGGGCCTTACTTC
TRBJ2-7,TRBV20-1,NA,many,CSASVGFQAYEQYF,TGCAGTGCTAGCGTGGGCTTCCAAGCCTACGAGCAGTACTTC
TRBJ1-4,TRBV20-1,NA,few,CSASSQGSSNEKLFF,TGCAGTGCTAGTTCACAGGGTAGTTCTAATGAAAAACTGTTTTTT
TRBJ2-5,TRBV29-1,NA,NA,CSVGLGGQETQYF,TGCAGCGTTGGTCTTGGGGGTCAAGAGACCCAGTACTTC